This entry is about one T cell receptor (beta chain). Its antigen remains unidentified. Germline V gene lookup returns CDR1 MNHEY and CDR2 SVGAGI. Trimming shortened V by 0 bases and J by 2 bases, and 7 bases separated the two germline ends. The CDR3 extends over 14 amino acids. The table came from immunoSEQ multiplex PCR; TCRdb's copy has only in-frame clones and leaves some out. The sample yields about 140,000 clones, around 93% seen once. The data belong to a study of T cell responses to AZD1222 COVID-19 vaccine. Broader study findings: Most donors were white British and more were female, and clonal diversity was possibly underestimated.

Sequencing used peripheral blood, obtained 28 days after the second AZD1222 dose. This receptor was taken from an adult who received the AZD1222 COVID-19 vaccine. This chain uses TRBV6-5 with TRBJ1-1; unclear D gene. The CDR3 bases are TGTGCCAGCAGTTACTCCATACGAAACACTGAAGCTTTCTTT. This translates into CASSYSIRNTEAFF.